These 30 T cell receptor beta chains were sequenced from one sample in a study of cytomegalovirus exposure and HLA in healthy donors. PCR primers comprised 60 Vbeta and 13 Jbeta primers. Sequencing used immunoSEQ multiplex PCR; TCRdb keeps in-frame clones, though not all of them. Here the sample spans roughly 140,000 clones, 65% to 75% being singletons. Sequenced sample: PBMCs. The receptor set was obtained from a man in his sixties in good health and CMV-seronegative.

This sequence joins TRBV9 and TRBJ1-2; 7 bases align to TRBD1. Germline CDR1 SGDLS, CDR2 YYNGEE. V was clipped by 0 bases and J by 5 bases; unmatched bases: 7. The CDR3 spans 15 residues. CDR3 bases: TGTGCCAGCAGCGTAGCGTCGGACAGGTTTTATGGCTACACCTTC. Protein product: CASSVASDRFYGYTF.

This clone was recorded once. This chain joins TRBV4-3 and TRBJ1-5, with a weak D call TRBD1 (5 bases). CDR1 and CDR2 from the germline V gene are LGHNA and YSLEER. Trimming took 0 bases from V and 1 from J, leaving 7 bases between them. This CDR3 has 15 residues. The chain's CDR3 is CASSQESGSNQPQHF. Here the CDR3 DNA reads TGCGCCAGCAGCCAAGAATCAGGGAGCAATCAGCCCCAGCATTTT.

The rearrangement uses TRBV19 and TRBJ2-1; TRBD2 is a possible D gene (7 bases). This CDR3 has 14 residues. The V gene's germline CDR1 is LNHDA and CDR2 SQIVND (reference sequence). Trimming stripped 5 bases from V and 7 bases from J, with 15 bases between. As DNA, the CDR3 is TGTGCCAGTAGTGCGGGGGCTTTTGGAAATGAGCAGTTCTTC. Translation gives CASSAGAFGNEQFF. Full variable domain (outside the CDR3, taken from reference TRBV19 and TRBJ2-1): DGGITQSPKYLFRKEGQNVTLSCEQNLNHDAMYWYRQDPGQGLRLIYYSQIVNDFQKGDIAEGYSVSREKKESFPLTVTSAQKNPTAFYLCASSAGAFGNEQFFGPGTRLTVL.

CDR3 sequence: CASSLGTLQGEAFF. For the CDR3, the DNA is TGCGCCAGCAGCTTAGGGACCTTACAGGGTGAAGCTTTCTTT. The chain uses TRBV5-1 and TRBJ1-1; the D gene is possibly TRBD1 (6 bases). The CDR3 is 14 amino acids. The germline V and J ends were trimmed by 2 bases and 7 bases, with 15 bases remaining between them. The V gene's germline CDR1 is SGHRS and CDR2 YFSETQ.

The chain has TRBV6-6 and TRBJ1-3; D remains unclear. Germline CDR1 is MNHNY and CDR2 is SVGAGI (reference sequence). CDR3 length: 12 residues. Trimming stripped 2 bases from V and 3 bases from J, with 2 bases between. The CDR3 reads CASSYRGNTIYF. CDR3 DNA sequence: TGTGCCAGCAGTTACCGTGGAAACACCATATATTTT.

This clone has just a few counts. This chain connects TRBV5-1 to TRBJ2-1, with a tentative D call TRBD1 (5 bases). CDR1 SGHRS and CDR2 YFSETQ come from the germline V gene. This CDR3 is built from 13 residues. V gave up 2 bases and J gave up 4 bases, with 7 bases separating them. As DNA, the CDR3 is TGCGCCAGCAGCTTCAGACAGTACAATGAGCAGTTCTTC. Translating gives CASSFRQYNEQFF.

This clone was recorded a few times. This chain connects TRBV27 to TRBJ2-1; D is unresolved. The CDR3 totals 13 residues. From germline, CDR1 is MNHEY and CDR2 SMNVEV (reference sequence). Trimming shortened V by 6 bases and J by 1 base, and 7 bases separated the two germline ends. Here the CDR3 reads CASRRGSYNEQFF. CDR3 coding DNA: TGTGCCAGCAGGAGAGGATCCTACAATGAGCAGTTCTTC.

The chain uses TRBV7-8 and TRBJ2-7, with D perhaps matching TRBD2 (5 bases). Trimming cost V 5 bases and J 3 bases, with 8 bases left between them. The CDR3 totals 12 residues. The germline gives CDR1 SGHVS, CDR2 FQNEAQ. The chain's CDR3 is CASSIRGYEQYF. In DNA, the CDR3 is TGTGCCAGCAGCATCCGGGGCTACGAGCAGTACTTC. Variable domain in full (rest from reference TRBV7-8 and TRBJ2-7): GAGVSQSPRYKVAKRGQDVALRCDPISGHVSLFWYQQALGQGPEFLTYFQNEAQLDKSGLPSDRFFAERPEGSVSTLKIQRTQQEDSAVYLCASSIRGYEQYFGPGTRLTVT.

The rearrangement links TRBV5-4 to TRBJ1-1, with 7 positions matching TRBD1. Germline loops: CDR1 SGHNT, CDR2 YYREEE (reference sequence). The CDR3 has 13 residues. The ends lost 7 bases at V and 1 base at J; junction bases unmatched: 4. DNA of the CDR3: TGTGCCAGCTGGGACAGATCGAACACTGAAGCTTTCTTT. Encoded protein: CASWDRSNTEAFF.

This clone has a handful of counts. This sequence joins TRBV30 and TRBJ2-7; weak D call: TRBD1 (5 bases). In germline, CDR1 is GTSNPN, CDR2 SVGIG (reference sequence). The CDR3 covers 11 residues. Trimming shortened V by 0 bases and J by 5 bases, and 5 bases separated the two germline ends. In nucleotides, the CDR3 is TGTGCCTGGAGTGTACAGGACGAGCAGTACTTC. The encoded protein is CAWSVQDEQYF.

The gene calls are TRBV19 and TRBJ2-2, with D hard to call. CDR3 length: 15 amino acids. Per the germline V gene, CDR1 is LNHDA and CDR2 is SQIVND (reference sequence). Between the trimmed V and J ends, which lost 3 bases and 1 base, there was a span of 9 bases. The CDR3 coding sequence is TGTGCCAGTAGTATTTCCCTCGGGAACACCGGGGAGCTGTTTTTT. Translating it yields CASSISLGNTGELFF.

This sequence joins TRBV5-1 and TRBJ1-1; tentatively, D is TRBD1 (5 bases). Per the germline V gene, CDR1 is SGHRS and CDR2 is YFSETQ. Trimming took off 3 bases at V and 2 bases at J, with 14 bases between the two ends. The CDR3 sequence is 15 residues long. CDR3 sequence: CASSSLGGVNTEAFF. DNA for the CDR3: TGCGCCAGCAGCTCCCTGGGGGGGGTAAACACTGAAGCTTTCTTT.

The V call is TRBV7-9, the J call TRBJ1-2; D unclear. The CDR3 has 15 amino acids. Germline V gene sequence: CDR1 SEHNR, CDR2 FQNEAQ (reference sequence). V was trimmed by 4 bases and J by 6 bases, leaving 18 bases between them. The CDR3 DNA follows: TGTGCCAGCAGCTCCATATCCATTTCGAGGGATGGCTACACCTTC. Its protein is CASSSISISRDGYTF.

This clone showed up just once. The chain uses TRBV7-3 and TRBJ2-1; D not resolved. CDR1 and CDR2 (germline): SGHTA, FQGTGA. This CDR3 contains 15 residues. Trimming shortened V by 1 base and J by 6 bases, and 13 bases separated the two germline ends. DNA of the CDR3: TGTGCCAGCAGCTTAAGCCGGGTCTCGGGCAATGAGCAGTTCTTC. It is translated as CASSLSRVSGNEQFF.

This clone was counted between two and nine times. This chain links TRBV29-1 with TRBJ2-5, with TRBD1 identical over 8 bases. CDR1 and CDR2 (germline): SQVTM, ANQGSEA. The CDR3 spans 21 residues. Losses at the gene ends were 5 bases for V and 3 bases for J; bases not matched to a gene: 29. The CDR3 DNA follows: TGCAGCGTTTTGAGGTCGAGCCCCAAGACAGGGGCAAGAGGTAATGAAGAGACCCAGTACTTC. It translates to CSVLRSSPKTGARGNEETQYF.

The chain has TRBV14 and TRBJ2-1, with D possibly TRBD1 on 6 matching bases. The CDR3 has 17 amino acids. The V end lost 0 bases, the J end lost 3 bases, and 15 bases lay between the germline ends. Germline assignment: CDR1 SGHDN and CDR2 FVKESK. CDR3: CASSQDYRDVDYNEQFF. CDR3 sequence (DNA): TGTGCCAGCAGCCAAGATTACAGGGACGTGGACTACAATGAGCAGTTCTTC.

This clone came up a few times. This chain joins TRBV5-1 and TRBJ1-4; possible D gene TRBD1, 6 bases. The CDR3 is 14 amino acids. Germline CDR1 and CDR2: SGHRS and YFSETQ. Trimming removed 4 bases from V and 7 bases from J, with 14 bases in between. CDR3 in amino acids: CASSLQGFSEKLFF. In DNA, the CDR3 is TGCGCCAGCAGCCTACAGGGTTTTAGTGAAAAACTGTTTTTT. The complete variable domain, with remaining parts taken from reference TRBV5-1 and TRBJ1-4, reads KAGVTQTPRYLIKTRGQQVTLSCSPISGHRSVSWYQQTPGQGLQFLFEYFSETQRNKGNFPGRFSGRQFSNSRSEMNVSTLELGDSALYLCASSLQGFSEKLFFGSGTQLSVL.

The chain employs TRBV7-2 and TRBJ2-7, with unresolved D. The CDR3 has 12 residues. CDR1 SGHTA and CDR2 FQGNSA come from the germline V gene. The V end lost 5 bases, the J end lost 5 bases, and 10 bases lay between the germline ends. The chain's CDR3 is CASSPTLDEQYF. Written as DNA, the CDR3 is TGTGCCAGCAGCCCTACTCTGGACGAGCAGTACTTC.

This clone appeared a single time. CDR3 in DNA: TGTGCCAGCAGATCCTACAGGGGGTCAGGGAACACTGAAGCTTTCTTT. Protein sequence: CASRSYRGSGNTEAFF. This chain uses TRBV28 with TRBJ1-1, with 8 bases identical to TRBD1. V dropped 6 bases and J dropped 1; count of bases not matched to a gene: 10. The CDR3 consists of 16 residues. From germline, CDR1 is MDHEN and CDR2 SYDVKM. The full variable domain, with the rest looked up from reference TRBV28 and TRBJ1-1, is DVKVTQSSRYLVKRTGEKVFLECVQDMDHENMFWYRQDPGLGLRLIYFSYDVKMKEKGDIPEGYSVSREKKERFSLILESASTNQTSMYLCASRSYRGSGNTEAFFGQGTRLTVV.

This clone was picked up a small number of times. CDR3 protein: CASSYVQGPEAFF. In DNA, the CDR3 is TGTGCCAGCAGTTACGTCCAGGGCCCTGAAGCTTTCTTT. The rearrangement links TRBV6-6 to TRBJ1-1, with D tentatively TRBD1 (5 bases). The CDR3 has 13 residues. V was pared by 2 bases and J by 6 bases, with 10 bases between. In germline, CDR1 is MNHNY, CDR2 SVGAGI (reference sequence).

The chain links TRBV21-1 to TRBJ2-7; TRBD1, the table's D call, was not compared with the DNA. TRBV21-1 is labeled a pseudogene. This CDR3 has 15 residues. CDR3 DNA: TGTGCCAGCAGCGGACGGACAGGGGGTCCCTACGAGCAGTACTTC. As protein: CASSGRTGGPYEQYF.

In this sample, this clone turned up once. This rearrangement joins TRBV28 to TRBJ1-6; a possible D gene is TRBD1 (5 bases). V lost 3 bases, J lost 2 bases, and 11 bases lay in between. The CDR3 covers 16 residues. From germline, CDR1 is MDHEN and CDR2 SYDVKM. The CDR3 protein is CASSFQGATYNSPLHF. CDR3 nucleotides: TGTGCCAGCAGTTTTCAAGGGGCAACCTATAATTCACCCCTCCACTTT.

On this clone itself: An end of the junction differs from the germline gene, which may be a read error. The chain links TRBV7-7 to TRBJ2-5, with TRBD1 matching over 10 bases. The CDR3 covers 15 residues. Germline V gene lookup returns CDR1 SSHAT and CDR2 FNYEAQ (reference sequence). The CDR3 DNA is TGTGCTAGCAGCTTAGGGACAGGGGACCAAGAGACCCAGTACTTC. Its protein is CASSLGTGDQETQYF.

J is TRBJ2-3 and V is TRBV7-9, with 8 bases aligning to TRBD2. The germline V gene encodes CDR1 SEHNR and CDR2 FQNEAQ (reference sequence). This CDR3 comprises 16 residues. The J segment lost 0 bases and the V segment lost 6 bases, leaving 8 bases of the junction unmatched. CDR3: CASRALADTSTDTQYF. As DNA, the CDR3 is TGTGCCAGCAGAGCACTAGCGGATACTAGCACAGATACGCAGTATTTT.

The rearrangement uses TRBV10-1 and TRBJ1-2, with 8 bases lining up with TRBD1. This CDR3 is 13 amino acids long. Germline V gene lookup returns CDR1 WNHNN and CDR2 SYGVQD (reference sequence). V trimming: 6 bases; J trimming: 7 bases; junction bases outside the gene matches: 7. As DNA, the CDR3 is TGCGCCAGCAGCCAGGACAGGGCTGCTGGCTACACCTTC. Its protein product is CASSQDRAAGYTF.

To note about this clone: Other DNA sequences from this sample encode an identical CDR3 as well. The rearrangement uses TRBV11-2 and TRBJ2-7; TRBD2 matches at 7 bases. Unmatched junction bases numbered 4, after V lost 1 base and J lost 4 bases. CDR1 is SGHAT, CDR2 FQNNGV, per germline. The length of the CDR3 is 14 residues. DNA of the CDR3: TGTGCCAGCAGCTTAGTGGGGGGGAGTTACGAGCAGTACTTC. Translation gives CASSLVGGSYEQYF.

The genes are TRBV28 and TRBJ2-7, with TRBD2 as a possible D gene (5 bases). V lost 4 bases, J lost 2 bases, and 18 bases lay in between. The CDR3 runs 16 residues. In germline, CDR1 is MDHEN, CDR2 SYDVKM. This CDR3 reads CASSSPVGSGPYEQYF. CDR3 bases: TGTGCCAGCAGTTCCCCTGTGGGGAGTGGCCCCTACGAGCAGTACTTC.

This sequence joins TRBV19 and TRBJ1-2; no firm D call. CDR3 size: 13 residues. Trimming took 7 bases from V and 8 from J, leaving 17 bases between them. Per germline, CDR1 LNHDA and CDR2 SQIVND (reference sequence). The DNA for the CDR3 is TGTGCCAGTACGTCTATTGGCGGGTTAGGCTACACCTTC. Protein: CASTSIGGLGYTF.

The chain uses TRBV14 and TRBJ2-1; D not resolved. The V end lost 4 bases, the J end lost 3 bases, and 10 bases lay between the germline ends. Germline-derived CDR1 and CDR2 are SGHDN and FVKESK. The CDR3 runs 14 residues. CDR3 amino acids: CASSRERHYNEQFF. CDR3 DNA sequence: TGTGCCAGCAGCCGTGAACGACACTACAATGAGCAGTTCTTC.

This chain joins TRBV27 and TRBJ2-5; the match to TRBD2 covers 10 bases. This CDR3 is 17 amino acids long. V shed 5 bases and J 4 bases; nucleotides not matched to a gene: 13. Germline CDR1 reads MNHEY; CDR2 reads SMNVEV (reference sequence). In nucleotides, the CDR3 is TGTGCCAGCAGTACTGGGACTAGCGCTAGGCTCGCAGAGACCCAGTACTTC. Its translation: CASSTGTSARLAETQYF.